This T cell receptor beta chain was captured by sequencing in a study of B cell selection in AIRE deficiency. Profiling relied on immunoSEQ multiplex PCR, and the TCRdb table lists in-frame clones only, not all of them. Of about 21,000 clones in the sample, approximately 94% were seen once. Regulatory T cells were sorted as CD4+CD25hiCD127low/negative cells. Trimming left V 1 base short and J 2 bases short, with 15 bases between. This CDR3 contains 16 residues. Germline values: CDR1 MNHEY, CDR2 SMNVEV (reference sequence). Material for sequencing was Tregs sorted from PBMCs. V and J are TRBV27 and TRBJ2-7; D uncertain. This TCR derives from a human donor with AIRE deficiency. The CDR3 region has the DNA TGTGCCAGCAGTTTATTTTTTCGTATAAGCCCCTACGAGCAGTACTTC. Translating gives CASSLFFRISPYEQYF.